Listed below are T cell receptor beta chains from one sample, sequenced in a study of T-cell reconstitution after alpha-beta-depleted transplantation in children. Each CDR3 protein is one row after TCRdb ran MiXCR on the PCR reads. In the table there are 250,000 to 300,000 distinct CDR3 sequences, about 10% of which are singletons. The input for sequencing was PBMCs from the stem cell graft donor, taken from the stem cell graft. All receptors come from a human donor who donated a stem cell graft to a child with SCID. Each CDR3 is given with its conserved first and last residue. The order of the fields is V gene, J gene, clone size, D gene, CDR3 protein, CDR3 DNA. The D gene is left open where the match is weak. A row's size may be missing; if present it is once, few, many or a size class.

V gene: TRBV5-5; J gene: TRBJ1-5; clone size: NA; D gene: NA; CDR3 protein: CASSLTGDDDQPQHF; CDR3 DNA: TGTGCCAGCAGCTTGACGGGGGACGACGATCAGCCCCAGCATTTT
V gene: TRBV4-2; J gene: TRBJ1-1; clone size: NA; D gene: TRBD1; CDR3 protein: CASSPPGQGFVAFF; CDR3 DNA: TGTGCCAGCAGCCCGCCGGGACAGGGGTTCGTCGCTTTCTTT
V gene: TRBV11-1; J gene: TRBJ2-3; clone size: few; D gene: NA; CDR3 protein: CASSSMGGVVDYATDTQYF; CDR3 DNA: TGTGCCAGCAGCAGCATGGGGGGTGTAGTCGACTACGCCACAGATACGCAGTATTTT
V gene: TRBV24-1; J gene: TRBJ2-3; clone size: NA; D gene: TRBD2; CDR3 protein: CATSDYTSGGTDTQYF; CDR3 DNA: TGTGCCACCAGTGATTATACTAGCGGGGGCACAGATACGCAGTATTTT
V gene: TRBV5-1; J gene: TRBJ2-7; clone size: few; D gene: TRBD1; CDR3 protein: CASSSTTGAYEQYF; CDR3 DNA: TGCGCCAGCAGCTCCACGACAGGGGCCTACGAGCAGTACTTC
V gene: TRBV2; J gene: TRBJ2-5; clone size: few; D gene: TRBD1; CDR3 protein: CASNPGTGAQETQYF; CDR3 DNA: TGTGCCAGCAACCCCGGGACAGGGGCGCAAGAGACCCAGTACTTC
V gene: TRBV27; J gene: TRBJ2-7; clone size: NA; D gene: TRBD2; CDR3 protein: CASSLLRGGSITYEQYF; CDR3 DNA: TGTGCCAGCAGTTTATTACGGGGGGGCAGCATAACCTACGAGCAGTACTTC
V gene: TRBV19; J gene: TRBJ2-1; clone size: NA; D gene: NA; CDR3 protein: CASSMGMGDEQFF; CDR3 DNA: TGTGCCAGTAGTATGGGGATGGGCGATGAGCAGTTCTTC
V gene: TRBV29-1; J gene: TRBJ2-2; clone size: many; D gene: TRBD1; CDR3 protein: CSGHRGTGELFF; CDR3 DNA: TGCAGCGGCCACAGGGGCACCGGGGAGCTGTTTTTT
V gene: TRBV3-1; J gene: TRBJ2-1; clone size: many; D gene: NA; CDR3 protein: CASSQTLRGLIRDEQFF; CDR3 DNA: TGTGCCAGCAGCCAAACCCTACGGGGGCTTATTCGGGATGAGCAGTTCTTC
V gene: TRBV5-1; J gene: TRBJ2-3; clone size: NA; D gene: TRBD2; CDR3 protein: CASTLLSGGVDTQYF; CDR3 DNA: TGCGCCAGCACTCTCCTTAGCGGGGGAGTGGATACGCAGTATTTT
V gene: TRBV7-9; J gene: TRBJ2-4; clone size: NA; D gene: TRBD1; CDR3 protein: CASSTDRARAKNIQYF; CDR3 DNA: TGTGCCAGCAGCACGGACAGGGCTCGTGCCAAAAACATTCAGTACTTC
V gene: TRBV10-3; J gene: TRBJ2-6; clone size: NA; D gene: TRBD1; CDR3 protein: CASSGTGLSGANVLTF; CDR3 DNA: TGTGCCTCTTCCGGGACAGGCCTCTCTGGGGCCAACGTCCTGACTTTC
V gene: TRBV2; J gene: TRBJ2-1; clone size: NA; D gene: TRBD2; CDR3 protein: CASRPGTSGNNEQFF; CDR3 DNA: TGTGCCAGCAGACCCGGGACTAGCGGAAACAATGAGCAGTTCTTC
V gene: TRBV20-1; J gene: TRBJ1-1; clone size: few; D gene: TRBD1; CDR3 protein: CSAAPDRANTEAFF; CDR3 DNA: TGCAGTGCTGCCCCCGACAGGGCTAACACTGAAGCTTTCTTT
V gene: TRBV5-1; J gene: TRBJ1-1; clone size: few; D gene: NA; CDR3 protein: CASSTGQLTEAFF; CDR3 DNA: TGCGCCAGCAGCACGGGGCAGCTGACTGAAGCTTTCTTT
V gene: TRBV19; J gene: TRBJ1-5; clone size: few; D gene: NA; CDR3 protein: CASWKNNGPQHF; CDR3 DNA: TGTGCCAGTTGGAAGAATAACGGGCCCCAGCATTTT
V gene: TRBV27; J gene: TRBJ2-5; clone size: NA; D gene: NA; CDR3 protein: CASSLSAPGFGYRQETQYF; CDR3 DNA: TGTGCCAGCAGTTTATCGGCCCCAGGATTTGGATACCGACAAGAGACCCAGTACTTC
V gene: TRBV3-1; J gene: TRBJ2-2; clone size: many; D gene: TRBD1; CDR3 protein: CASSRGQGGSGELFF; CDR3 DNA: TGTGCCAGCAGCCGAGGACAGGGAGGTTCGGGGGAGCTGTTTTTT
V gene: TRBV6-4; J gene: TRBJ2-1; clone size: many; D gene: NA; CDR3 protein: CASSDDPTEGNEQFF; CDR3 DNA: TGTGCCAGCAGTGACGATCCGACTGAAGGCAATGAGCAGTTCTTC
V gene: TRBV5-6; J gene: TRBJ2-2; clone size: many; D gene: NA; CDR3 protein: CASRQGFDTGELFF; CDR3 DNA: TGTGCCAGCAGACAGGGCTTTGACACCGGGGAGCTGTTTTTT
V gene: TRBV4-1; J gene: TRBJ2-5; clone size: NA; D gene: NA; CDR3 protein: CASSQDLTAYAGTQYF; CDR3 DNA: TGCGCCAGCAGCCAAGATCTGACAGCCTACGCGGGGACCCAGTACTTC
V gene: TRBV24-1; J gene: TRBJ1-2; clone size: few; D gene: NA; CDR3 protein: CATSDQRQSYGYTF; CDR3 DNA: TGTGCCACCAGTGATCAACGGCAGTCCTATGGCTACACCTTC
V gene: TRBV21-1; J gene: TRBJ2-7; clone size: many; D gene: NA; CDR3 protein: CASLRPDRKYKGSYEQYF; CDR3 DNA: TGTGCCAGCCTCCGGCCCGACAGAAAGTACAAGGGCTCCTACGAGCAGTACTTC
V gene: TRBV5-1; J gene: TRBJ2-7; clone size: NA; D gene: TRBD2; CDR3 protein: CASSQLAGGYEQYF; CDR3 DNA: TGCGCCAGCAGCCAACTAGCGGGGGGCTACGAGCAGTACTTC
V gene: TRBV5-1; J gene: TRBJ2-5; clone size: NA; D gene: NA; CDR3 protein: CASSLGNLETQYF; CDR3 DNA: TGCGCCAGCAGCTTAGGGAATCTGGAGACCCAGTACTTC
V gene: TRBV2; J gene: TRBJ2-7; clone size: many; D gene: NA; CDR3 protein: CASLEGSDEQYF; CDR3 DNA: TGTGCCAGCCTGGAGGGTTCCGACGAGCAGTACTTC
V gene: TRBV20-1; J gene: TRBJ2-3; clone size: many; D gene: NA; CDR3 protein: CSAREWGGTDTQYF; CDR3 DNA: TGCAGTGCTAGAGAATGGGGGGGCACAGATACGCAGTATTTT
V gene: TRBV28; J gene: TRBJ1-2; clone size: many; D gene: NA; CDR3 protein: CASSLYRFYGYTF; CDR3 DNA: TGTGCCAGCAGTTTGTACCGGTTTTATGGCTACACCTTC
V gene: TRBV12-3/TRBV12-4; J gene: TRBJ2-7; clone size: NA; D gene: TRBD1; CDR3 protein: CASNKGQGAGYEQYF; CDR3 DNA: TGTGCCAGCAACAAGGGACAGGGGGCTGGCTACGAGCAGTACTTC
V gene: TRBV18; J gene: TRBJ1-1; clone size: NA; D gene: NA; CDR3 protein: CASSPAAEAFF; CDR3 DNA: TGTGCCAGCTCACCTGCAGCTGAAGCTTTCTTT
V gene: TRBV18; J gene: TRBJ2-7; clone size: NA; D gene: NA; CDR3 protein: CASSPGRDLEQYF; CDR3 DNA: TGTGCCAGCTCACCCGGTCGCGACCTCGAGCAGTACTTC
V gene: TRBV11-2; J gene: TRBJ2-7; clone size: NA; D gene: TRBD1; CDR3 protein: CASSLVGQGRDEQYF; CDR3 DNA: TGTGCCAGCAGCTTAGTGGGACAGGGAAGAGACGAGCAGTACTTC
V gene: TRBV20-1; J gene: TRBJ1-5; clone size: NA; D gene: NA; CDR3 protein: CSARVGGVGNQPQHF; CDR3 DNA: TGCAGTGCTAGAGTCGGGGGGGTGGGCAATCAGCCCCAGCATTTT
V gene: TRBV12-3/TRBV12-4; J gene: TRBJ1-1; clone size: many; D gene: NA; CDR3 protein: CASSRTGTEAFF; CDR3 DNA: TGTGCCAGCAGTCGAACGGGCACTGAAGCTTTCTTT
V gene: TRBV20-1; J gene: TRBJ1-4; clone size: many; D gene: NA; CDR3 protein: CSASWDFDEKLFF; CDR3 DNA: TGCAGTGCTAGTTGGGATTTTGATGAAAAACTGTTTTTT
V gene: TRBV10-2; J gene: TRBJ2-5; clone size: NA; D gene: NA; CDR3 protein: CASSGQQTQYF; CDR3 DNA: TGCGCCAGCAGTGGTCAACAGACCCAGTACTTC